The clone carrying this TCR beta chain was seen only a few times. The data originate from a study of blood T cell repertoires in COVID-19. Study-wide background: From the United States, Italy and Spain came samples of acute and convalescent COVID-19. PBMCs, B-cell-depleted T cells, or T cells were the source of the cDNA or gDNA that made up the material.

CDR3 size: 12 residues. CDR1 is SNHLY, CDR2 FYNNEI, per germline. With 3 bases removed from V and 7 bases from J, the gap between germline ends came to 6 bases. In the authors' methods: The authors estimated nucleated cell counts from reference gene primer amplification. Measured with immunoSEQ multiplex PCR; TCRdb has only the in-frame clones, and not every one. V, J and clone size are those of that table, while D and trimming were read from the DNA. The sample yields around 200,000 clones, 65% to 90% seen once. The rearrangement joins TRBV2 to TRBJ2-2; no reliable D call. The receptor was derived from a man older than 75 with acute or convalescent COVID-19. Sequencing was carried out using peripheral blood. CDR3 residues: CASSDQFGELFF. The DNA of the CDR3 is TGTGCCAGCAGTGACCAGTTCGGGGAGCTGTTTTTT.